The next 29 T cell receptor beta chains were all read from a single sample in a study of response to subunit inactivated influenza vaccine. MiXCR, applied by TCRdb to the RT-PCR reads, yields one record per CDR3 protein. The sample lists about 540,000 distinct CDR3 sequences; around a quarter were seen once. The same data also contributed to another study, on T cells expressing NK-cell markers. That work adds: Generation of TCR beta cDNA was performed by 5'RACE template switching incorporating UMIs.

The sequences come from CD4+ T cells sorted from PBMCs, collected approximately 13 days after vaccination. These receptors were collected from a man aged 50 to 60 who received an inactivated influenza vaccine.

This clonotype was seen ten or more times. The chain is built from TRBV7-8 and TRBJ2-7; perhaps TRBD2 as D (6 bases). CDR1 and CDR2 (germline): SGHVS, FQNEAQ. V was clipped by 4 bases and J by 6 bases, with 16 bases between them. The CDR3 contains 14 residues. CDR3 residues: CASSWTTTAGEQYF. DNA of the CDR3: TGTGCCAGCAGCTGGACTACTACCGCCGGCGAGCAGTACTTC.

This clonotype was recorded a few times. This chain connects TRBV30 to TRBJ1-2, with D perhaps TRBD1 (6 bases). The germline V gene has CDR1 GTSNPN and CDR2 SVGIG (reference sequence). Trimming removed 3 bases at V and 8 bases at J, with 13 bases between. This CDR3 has 12 residues. CDR3 sequence reads: CAWSHRVAGYTF. The CDR3 nucleotides are TGTGCCTGGAGCCACAGGGTGGCAGGCTACACCTTC.

V is TRBV3-1 and J is TRBJ1-1; D unresolved. Germline CDR1 reads LGHDT; CDR2 reads YNNKEL (reference sequence). The CDR3 covers 13 residues. Between the trimmed V and J ends, which lost 4 bases and 5 bases, there was a span of 11 bases. In nucleotides, the CDR3 is TGTGCCAGCAGCCCCGTAGAAGGGACTGAAGCTTTCTTT. It specifies CASSPVEGTEAFF.

Ten or more counts support this clonotype. The V and J genes are TRBV5-1 and TRBJ1-5; possible D gene TRBD1, 6 bases. The V and J ends lost 2 bases and 0 bases respectively, with 9 bases between them. This CDR3 has 15 amino acids. Looked up from germline, CDR1 is SGHRS and CDR2 is YFSETQ. The CDR3 loop reads CASSLTGNSNQPQHF. CDR3 nucleotides: TGCGCCAGCAGCTTAACAGGGAATAGCAATCAGCCCCAGCATTTT.

V usage is TRBV11-2 and J usage is TRBJ2-3; the match to TRBD2 covers 7 bases. Germline CDR1 reads SGHAT; CDR2 reads FQNNGV. Losses at the gene ends were 2 bases for V and 7 bases for J; bases not matched to a gene: 9. There are 15 residues in the CDR3. The CDR3 sequence is CASSLSGDPVNTQYF. Written as DNA, the CDR3 is TGTGCCAGCAGCTTAAGCGGGGACCCGGTAAATACGCAGTATTTT.

J is TRBJ2-7 and V is TRBV20-1; no firm D call. V was cut by 6 bases and J by 7 bases, with 19 bases left in between. Germline V gene data show CDR1 as DFQATT and CDR2 as SNEGSKA (reference sequence). The CDR3 totals 13 residues. CDR3 protein: CSAHDIAGTEQYF. For the CDR3, the DNA is TGCAGTGCCCACGACATAGCCGGTACGGAGCAGTACTTC.

This clonotype came up a few times. The V gene is TRBV7-2, the J gene TRBJ1-5, with no clear D. The CDR3 has 17 amino acids. The germline V gene encodes CDR1 SGHTA and CDR2 FQGNSA. V lost 1 base and J 2 bases, leaving 15 bases between the germline ends. This CDR3 reads CASSLGHVTVGNQPQHF. DNA of the CDR3: TGTGCCAGCAGCTTAGGACACGTTACTGTTGGCAATCAGCCCCAGCATTTT.

The rearrangement joins TRBV29-1 to TRBJ1-1; weak D call: TRBD1 (5 bases). The germline V gene has CDR1 SQVTM and CDR2 ANQGSEA. The CDR3 has 13 amino acids. V shed 6 bases and J shed 1 base, with 12 bases lying between them. The CDR3 here is CSVRTPTNTEAFF. CDR3 nucleotide sequence: TGCAGCGTACGGACACCAACGAACACTGAAGCTTTCTTT.

This chain links TRBV24-1 with TRBJ2-7, with 11 bases matching TRBD1. The V gene's germline CDR1 is KGHDR and CDR2 SFDVKD. CDR3 length equals 15 residues. The V segment lost 3 bases and the J segment 6 bases; nucleotides outside the gene matches: 6. The CDR3 spells CATSDPGTGGSEQYF. The CDR3 coding sequence is TGTGCCACCAGTGATCCCGGGACAGGGGGTTCCGAGCAGTACTTC.

J is TRBJ2-1 and V is TRBV20-1, with 9 bases aligning to TRBD1. Trimming removed 6 bases from V and 8 bases from J; junction bases left unmatched: 14. CDR3 size: 15 residues. CDR1 is DFQATT, CDR2 SNEGSKA, per germline (reference sequence). The DNA of the CDR3 is TGCAGTGCCTCCTTAGGGGACAGGGCAAGGCATGAGCAGTTCTTC. It encodes CSASLGDRARHEQFF.

This clonotype was detected many times. The genes are TRBV20-1 and TRBJ1-2; TRBD1 is a possible D gene (6 bases). From germline, CDR1 is DFQATT and CDR2 SNEGSKA (reference sequence). The CDR3 runs 13 residues. Trimming removed 1 base at V and 7 bases at J, with 13 bases between. The CDR3 DNA follows: TGCAGTGCTAGAGGGCAGGGGTTGGCTGGCTACACCTTC. This translates into CSARGQGLAGYTF.

V is TRBV14 and J is TRBJ2-3; D is perhaps TRBD2 (5 bases). Trimming took 4 bases from V and 7 from J, leaving 9 bases between them. This CDR3 contains 12 residues. The germline V gene has CDR1 SGHDN and CDR2 FVKESK. The CDR3: CASSPASYTQYF. In DNA, the CDR3 is TGTGCCAGCAGCCCCGCTAGCTATACGCAGTATTTT.

V usage is TRBV3-1 and J usage is TRBJ2-2; a possible D gene is TRBD2 (6 bases). Germline values: CDR1 LGHDT, CDR2 YNNKEL (reference sequence). This CDR3 has 16 residues. V shed 6 bases and J shed 6 bases, with 20 bases lying between them. DNA for the CDR3: TGTGCCAGCAGAGGCGGGATGCGGGAAGTTCCCGGGGAGCTGTTTTTT. Its translation is CASRGGMREVPGELFF.

The chain recombines TRBV5-1 with TRBJ1-4; 9 positions agree with TRBD1. The CDR3 has 17 amino acids. V lost 2 bases to trimming and J lost 5 bases; unmatched junction nucleotides: 10. Germline V gene data show CDR1 as SGHRS and CDR2 as YFSETQ. The CDR3, as DNA: TGCGCCAGCAGCTTATCGACAGGGGGAGGACCGAATGAAAAACTGTTTTTT. Protein: CASSLSTGGGPNEKLFF. The full variable domain, completed using reference TRBV5-1 and TRBJ1-4, is KAGVTQTPRYLIKTRGQQVTLSCSPISGHRSVSWYQQTPGQGLQFLFEYFSETQRNKGNFPGRFSGRQFSNSRSEMNVSTLELGDSALYLCASSLSTGGGPNEKLFFGSGTQLSVL.

This clonotype was seen more than once but under ten times. The rearrangement uses TRBV29-1 and TRBJ2-3; TRBD1 matches at 8 bases. The CDR3 consists of 16 residues. Trimming removed 6 bases from V and 0 bases from J; junction bases left unmatched: 11. Germline CDR1 and CDR2: SQVTM and ANQGSEA. The CDR3 sequence: CSVRGPATTSTDTQYF. CDR3 sequence (DNA): TGCAGCGTCAGGGGGCCAGCAACAACTAGCACAGATACGCAGTATTTT.

This clonotype was seen more than once but under ten times. In nucleotides, the CDR3 is TGCAGTGCTAGGGGTGGGGTCGATGAGCAGTTCTTC. This translates into CSARGGVDEQFF. This chain connects TRBV20-1 to TRBJ2-1; the D is unclear. The CDR3 has 12 amino acids. V dropped 3 bases and J dropped 8 bases, with 11 bases sitting between them. Germline CDR1 and CDR2: DFQATT and SNEGSKA (reference sequence).

V usage is TRBV27 and J usage is TRBJ1-6; 7 nucleotides agree with TRBD1. CDR1 and CDR2 from the germline V gene are MNHEY and SMNVEV (reference sequence). Trimming at V came to 4 bases and at J to 8 bases, leaving 8 bases not matched to a gene. The CDR3 runs to 15 residues. The CDR3 here is CASSYEGGGYSPLHF. The DNA of the CDR3 is TGTGCCAGCAGTTATGAAGGGGGCGGATATTCACCCCTCCACTTT.

This clonotype appeared once. This chain uses TRBV7-9 with TRBJ2-3; no clear D gene. Germline V gene sequence: CDR1 SEHNR, CDR2 FQNEAQ (reference sequence). V was pared by 6 bases and J by 1 base, with 11 bases between. The CDR3 runs 14 residues. The CDR3 here is CASSYGQRTDTQYF. CDR3 coding DNA: TGTGCCAGCAGTTATGGGCAGCGCACAGATACGCAGTATTTT.

This clonotype was seen many times. V gene TRBV5-1 combines with J gene TRBJ2-1; 14 nucleotides align to TRBD2. The germline V gene has CDR1 SGHRS and CDR2 YFSETQ. The CDR3 has 18 residues. After removal of 0 bases from V and 0 bases from J, the junction contained 2 bases not matched to a gene. In DNA, the CDR3 is TGCGCCAGCAGCTTGGGACTAGCGGGAGGGCGCTCCTACAATGAGCAGTTCTTC. Its protein product is CASSLGLAGGRSYNEQFF.

In its sample, this clonotype was seen a few times. The CDR3 DNA is TGTGCCATCAGTGATATAGTAAACACTGAAGCTTTCTTT. Protein: CAISDIVNTEAFF. The J gene is TRBJ1-1, the V gene TRBV10-3; D not resolved. V shed 3 bases and J shed 2 bases, with 7 bases lying between them. The CDR3 spans 13 residues. Germline lookup yields CDR1 ENHRY and CDR2 SYGVKD.

At least ten counts were recorded for this clonotype. The chain joins TRBV5-1 to TRBJ1-1; the D is unclear. This CDR3 is built from 17 residues. Germline CDR1 and CDR2: SGHRS and YFSETQ. The V end was cut by 1 base, the J end by 0 bases, with 16 bases between. The CDR3 region has the DNA TGCGCCAGCAGCTTGAGGACGCGGGCATCGATGAACACTGAAGCTTTCTTT. It is translated as CASSLRTRASMNTEAFF.

This clonotype has only a few counts. The rearrangement links TRBV29-1 to TRBJ2-7, with TRBD2 matching 8 bases. The V gene's germline CDR1 is SQVTM and CDR2 ANQGSEA. V lost 4 bases, J lost 7 bases, and 9 bases stayed unmatched. The CDR3 has 13 amino acids. The CDR3 here is CSVVPAGVSEQYF. The CDR3, as DNA: TGCAGCGTTGTCCCAGCGGGAGTCAGTGAGCAGTACTTC.

In this sample, this clonotype turned up a few times. The V gene is TRBV5-1, the J gene TRBJ2-1; weak D call: TRBD2 (6 bases). The V gene lost 5 bases and the J gene lost 2 bases, with 17 bases spanning the gap. The CDR3 runs to 16 residues. Germline CDR1 and CDR2: SGHRS and YFSETQ. This CDR3 reads CASSPPQGGTYNEQFF. CDR3 coding DNA: TGCGCCAGCAGTCCCCCCCAGGGAGGAACCTACAATGAGCAGTTCTTC.

Note on this clonotype: Mismatch with germline at one junction end may stem from a read error. The chain is built from TRBV5-1 and TRBJ2-3, with TRBD1 matching over 10 bases. The germline gives CDR1 SGHRS, CDR2 YFSETQ. This CDR3 is built from 17 residues. The CDR3 sequence is CASSLGDRGWITDTQYF. CDR3 nucleotide sequence: TGCGCTAGCAGCTTGGGGGACAGGGGTTGGATCACAGATACGCAGTATTTT. Using reference TRBV5-1 and TRBJ2-3 for the parts outside the CDR3, the full variable domain is KAGVTQTPRYLIKTRGQQVTLSCSPISGHRSVSWYQQTPGQGLQFLFEYFSETQRNKGNFPGRFSGRQFSNSRSEMNVSTLELGDSALYLCASSLGDRGWITDTQYFGPGTRLTVL.

This clonotype was counted a few times. This chain connects TRBV24-1 to TRBJ2-3; no definite D call. This CDR3 spans 17 amino acids. Germline V gives CDR1 KGHDR, CDR2 SFDVKD. The ends were cut back, 2 bases at V and 4 bases at J, with 18 bases in the middle. The CDR3: CATSDYGEAGDADTQYF. CDR3 nucleotide sequence: TGTGCCACCAGTGATTACGGCGAGGCAGGAGATGCAGATACGCAGTATTTT.

This clonotype appeared a few times. The CDR3 here is CASSSPTAGLNYEQYF. CDR3 coding DNA: TGTGCCAGCAGCTCCCCGACCGCAGGGTTAAACTACGAGCAGTACTTC. The chain employs TRBV7-2 and TRBJ2-7; D is perhaps TRBD1 (5 bases). The CDR3 loop spans 16 amino acids. Germline assignment: CDR1 SGHTA and CDR2 FQGNSA. The V and J ends lost 4 bases and 3 bases respectively, with 19 bases between them.

This clonotype has only a few counts. The chain carries TRBV12-3 or TRBV12-4 and TRBJ1-1; no reliable D call. The CDR3 covers 15 residues. Trimming removed 7 bases at V and 0 bases at J, with 15 bases between. This CDR3 is CASTLTAGMNTEAFF. DNA for the CDR3: TGTGCCAGCACCCTTACAGCTGGGATGAACACTGAAGCTTTCTTT.

This clonotype was picked up a small number of times. The chain links TRBV5-1 to TRBJ2-7; the match to TRBD2 covers 9 bases. CDR3 length: 13 amino acids. The germline V gene has CDR1 SGHRS and CDR2 YFSETQ. V lost 5 bases, J lost 2 bases, and 2 bases stayed unmatched. For the CDR3, the DNA is TGCGCCAGCAGGACTAGCGGAACCTACGAGCAGTACTTC. Translation gives CASRTSGTYEQYF.

This clonotype was picked up a small number of times. The chain uses TRBV11-1 and TRBJ2-1, with 8 bases fitting TRBD2. The CDR3 loop spans 16 amino acids. Germline V CDR1 and CDR2: SGHAT, FQDESV (reference sequence). Trimming at V came to 1 base and at J to 4 bases, leaving 6 bases not matched to a gene. CDR3 nucleotides: TGTGCCAGCAGCTTAGGGGTAGCGGGAATTTACAATGAGCAGTTCTTC. The encoded protein is CASSLGVAGIYNEQFF.